The clone carrying this TCR beta chain appeared a few times. These data originate in a study of blood T cell repertoires in COVID-19. Study-wide background: Sites in the United States, Italy and Spain provided acute and convalescent COVID-19 samples.

The table came from immunoSEQ multiplex PCR; TCRdb's copy has only in-frame clones and leaves some out. The sample lists about 350,000 clones; roughly 86% were seen once. CDR1 MDHEN and CDR2 SYDVKM come from the germline V gene. The CDR3 totals 12 residues. Trimming shortened V by 9 bases and J by 5 bases, and 11 bases separated the two germline ends. This TCR was sampled from a man aged 25 to 40 with COVID-19, enrolled during active disease. Sequencing used peripheral blood. The chain combines TRBV28 with TRBJ1-5; a possible D gene is TRBD1 (6 bases). DNA for the CDR3: TGTGCCAGTTGGGACACCCATCAGCCCCAGCATTTT. Translation: CASWDTHQPQHF.